These T cell receptor beta chains were read from a single sample in a study of tumor and adjacent non-tumor tissue in lung cancer. MiXCR was run by TCRdb on the multiplex PCR reads, yielding one entry per CDR3 protein. The repertoire includes 60,000 to 90,000 distinct CDR3 sequences, under 85% of them detected once, and approximately 12% sits in the top ten. Sequencing was done on a sample of lung tumor tissue. Receptor source: a woman aged 50 to 60 with non-small cell lung cancer. Both conserved end residues are part of each CDR3. The order of the fields is D gene, clone size, J gene, V gene, CDR3 DNA, CDR3 protein. A D gene is named only where the DNA matches it firmly. Where a row states a size, it is once, few, many or the class of an expanded clone; other rows omit it.

TRBD1 few TRBJ2-5 TRBV11-2 TGTGCCAGCAGCTCCGGACAGGTTCTGGAGACCCAGTACTTC CASSSGQVLETQYF
NA many TRBJ1-2 TRBV7-9 TGTGCCAGCAGCTTAGATCCAGGGGTCGGCTACACCTTC CASSLDPGVGYTF
NA NA TRBJ2-2 TRBV29-1 TGCAGCCTTGGGAAGTCGGACACCGGGAAGCTGTTTTTT CSLGKSDTGKLFF
NA NA TRBJ1-1 TRBV6-5 TGTGCCAGCAGTTACTGTACTGAAGCTCTCTTT CASSYCTEALF
NA many TRBJ1-4 TRBV7-9 TGTGCCAGCAGCTTATCTCCAGGGGAAGGGGAAAAACTGTTTTTT CASSLSPGEGEKLFF
NA NA TRBJ2-1 TRBV6-1 TGTGCCAGCAGTGAAGCCCAGGTCATGAACAATGAGCAATTCTTC CASSEAQVMNNEQFF
NA NA TRBJ2-7 TRBV4-2 TGTGCCAGTAGCCAAGATCTGTGGGAGGCCTCTCGCGAGCAGTACTTC CASSQDLWEASREQYF
NA NA TRBJ1-5 TRBV12-3/TRBV12-4 TGTGCCAACCGACCGGGACCGTCCAGTCAGCCCCAGCATTTT CANRPGPSSQPQHF
NA NA TRBJ1-2 TRBV29-1 NA CSVTGGADYDCTF
NA NA TRBJ2-4 TRBV11-3 TGTGCTAGCAACTCAATAGGGGAAGGGGGCATTCAGTACTTC CASNSIGEGGIQYF
NA once TRBJ2-2 TRBV11-2 TGTGTCAGCAGTTTCGAGAACATCGGGGAGCTGTTTTTT CVSSFENIGELFF
NA NA TRBJ2-3 TRBV6-2/TRBV6-3 TGTGCCAGCAATGGGCCCGGACCCACAGATACGCAGTATTTT CASNGPGPTDTQYF
TRBD2 once TRBJ2-7 TRBV6-1 TGTGCTAGCAGTGAAAGAAAGCGGGGATTCTACGAGCAGTACTTC CASSERKRGFYEQYF
NA few TRBJ2-5 TRBV20-1 TGCAGTGCACGTTCTCAGGGATATGAGGCCCAGTACTTC CSARSQGYEAQYF
NA NA TRBJ2-7 TRBV4-1 TGCGCCAGCAGACAAGAGGCTCGGCCTTCCTACGAGCTGTACTTC CASRQEARPSYELYF
TRBD2 NA TRBJ2-7 TRBV10-2 TGCGCCAGAACTAGCGGTAACTCCTACGAGCAGTATTTC CARTSGNSYEQYF
NA NA TRBJ1-2 TRBV6-5 TGTGCCAGTACTTTAGGACAGACAGTTGACTATGGCTACACCTTC CASTLGQTVDYGYTF
TRBD1 many TRBJ1-5 TRBV7-8 TGTGCCAGCAGCTTTCTCACAGGGGTAGGACAGCCCCAGCATTTT CASSFLTGVGQPQHF
NA many TRBJ2-5 TRBV6-6 TGTGCCAGCAGTTACGGGTCGAACGAAGAGACCCAGTACTTC CASSYGSNEETQYF
NA NA TRBJ2-7 TRBV6-6 TGTGCCAGGAGTGAGGGGCTCGGGACGAAAGAGCAGTACTTC CARSEGLGTKEQYF
NA NA TRBJ2-3 TRBV20-1 TGCAGTGCTAGGGGCAGCCTCAATCAGCCCCAGTATTTT CSARGSLNQPQYF
NA NA TRBJ2-7 TRBV6-1 TGTGCCATCGAAGCCCATGATAGCTCCTACGAGCAGTACTTC CAIEAHDSSYEQYF
NA many TRBJ2-7 TRBV14 TGTGCCAGCAGCCAAGATGGGACCGCCTACGAGCAGTACTTC CASSQDGTAYEQYF
NA few TRBJ2-7 TRBV11-2 TGTGCCAGCAGCTTTCAAAGCGGGTGGGATTCCTACGAGCAGTGCTTC CASSFQSGWDSYEQCF
TRBD1 NA TRBJ1-2 TRBV10-1 TGCACCAGCAGTGAAGCGGGACAGGGGCCGGACGGCTACACCTTC CTSSEAGQGPDGYTF
NA NA TRBJ1-1 TRBV29-1 TGCCAAACCGGACTGATAAACACTGAAGCTTTCTTT CQTGLINTEAFF